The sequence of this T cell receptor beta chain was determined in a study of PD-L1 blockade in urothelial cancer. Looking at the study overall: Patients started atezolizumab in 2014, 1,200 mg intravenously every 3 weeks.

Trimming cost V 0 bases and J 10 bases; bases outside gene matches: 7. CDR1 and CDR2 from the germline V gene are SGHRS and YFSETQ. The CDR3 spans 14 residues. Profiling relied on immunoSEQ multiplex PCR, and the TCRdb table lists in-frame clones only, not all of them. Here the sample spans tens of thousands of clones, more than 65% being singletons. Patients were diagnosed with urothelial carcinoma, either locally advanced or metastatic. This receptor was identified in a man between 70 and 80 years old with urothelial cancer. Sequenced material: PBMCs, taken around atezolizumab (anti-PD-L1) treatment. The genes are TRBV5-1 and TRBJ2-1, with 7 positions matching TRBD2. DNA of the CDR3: TGCGCCAGCAGCTTGGAGGGCAGGGAGGGAGAGCAGTTCTTC. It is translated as CASSLEGREGEQFF.